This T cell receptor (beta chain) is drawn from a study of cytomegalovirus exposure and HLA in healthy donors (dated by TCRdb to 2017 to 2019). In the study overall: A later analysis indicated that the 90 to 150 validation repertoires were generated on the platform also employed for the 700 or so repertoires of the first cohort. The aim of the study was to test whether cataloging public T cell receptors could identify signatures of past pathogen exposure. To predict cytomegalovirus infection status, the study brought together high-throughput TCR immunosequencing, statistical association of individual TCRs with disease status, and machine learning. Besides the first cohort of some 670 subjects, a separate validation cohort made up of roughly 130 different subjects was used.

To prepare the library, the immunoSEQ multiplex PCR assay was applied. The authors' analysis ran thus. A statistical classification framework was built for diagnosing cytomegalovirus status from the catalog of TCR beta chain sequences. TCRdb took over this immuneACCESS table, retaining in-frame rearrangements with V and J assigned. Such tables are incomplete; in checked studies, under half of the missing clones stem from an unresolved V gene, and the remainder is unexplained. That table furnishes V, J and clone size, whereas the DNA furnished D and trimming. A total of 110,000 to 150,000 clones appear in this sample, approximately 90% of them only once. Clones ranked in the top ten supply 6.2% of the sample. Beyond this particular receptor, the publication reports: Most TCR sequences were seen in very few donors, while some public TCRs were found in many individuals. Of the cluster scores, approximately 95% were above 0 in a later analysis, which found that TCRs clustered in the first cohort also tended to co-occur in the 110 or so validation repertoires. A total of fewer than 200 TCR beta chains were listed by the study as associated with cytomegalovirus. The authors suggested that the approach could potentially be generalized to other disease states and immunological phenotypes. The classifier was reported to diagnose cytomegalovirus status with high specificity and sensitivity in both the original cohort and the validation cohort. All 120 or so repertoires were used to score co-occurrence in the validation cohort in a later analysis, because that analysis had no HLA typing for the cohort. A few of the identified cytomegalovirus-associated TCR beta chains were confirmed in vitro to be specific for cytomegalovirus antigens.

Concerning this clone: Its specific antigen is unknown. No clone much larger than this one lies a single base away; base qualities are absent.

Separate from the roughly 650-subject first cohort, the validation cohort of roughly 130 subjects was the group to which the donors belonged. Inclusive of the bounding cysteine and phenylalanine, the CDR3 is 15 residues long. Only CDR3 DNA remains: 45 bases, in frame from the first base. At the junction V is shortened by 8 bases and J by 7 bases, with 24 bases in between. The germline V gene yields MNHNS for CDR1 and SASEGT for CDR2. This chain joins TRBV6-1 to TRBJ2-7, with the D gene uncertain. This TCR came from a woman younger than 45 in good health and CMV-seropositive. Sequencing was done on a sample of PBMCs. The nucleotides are TGTGCCAGCGTGGAGATGGCACTATCCCCGTCAGAGCAGTACTTC. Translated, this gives CASVEMALSPSEQYF.